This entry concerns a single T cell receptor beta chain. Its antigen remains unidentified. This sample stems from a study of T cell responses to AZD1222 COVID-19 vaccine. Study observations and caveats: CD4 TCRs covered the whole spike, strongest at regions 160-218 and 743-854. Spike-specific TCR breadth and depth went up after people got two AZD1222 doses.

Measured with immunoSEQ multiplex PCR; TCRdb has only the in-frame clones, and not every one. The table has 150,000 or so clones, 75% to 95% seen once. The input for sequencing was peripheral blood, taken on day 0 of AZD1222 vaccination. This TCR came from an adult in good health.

The CDR3 is CAPILHTIYF. The DNA for the CDR3 is TGTGCCCCTATCTTGCACACCATATATTTT. The chain couples TRBV6-5 to TRBJ1-3; D unresolved. Trimming shortened V by 11 bases and J by 8 bases, and 10 bases separated the two germline ends. This CDR3 has 10 amino acids. Germline V gene sequence: CDR1 MNHEY, CDR2 SVGAGI.